The TCR beta chain under discussion was sequenced for a study of radiotherapy plus CTLA-4 blockade in lung cancer. Whole-study context: Of all patients, around 18% responded objectively and roughly 31% showed disease control. Findings and limits, study-wide: Early shifts in blood T cell clones, with interferon-beta, reportedly predicted response best.

This clone turned up a few times. Its antigen is not identified. It was focal radiation plus CTLA-4 blockade with ipilimumab that patients with chemo-refractory metastatic non-small-cell lung cancer received. Produced via immunoSEQ multiplex PCR; TCRdb's table is partial and in-frame only. The sample shows 90,000 to 100,000 clones, about four fifths of them seen only once. CDR1 is KGHSH, CDR2 LQKENI, per germline. With V trimmed by 4 bases and J by 3 bases, 3 bases remained unmatched. The CDR3 has 13 amino acids. This specimen consisted of peripheral blood, obtained from a patient treated with radiotherapy plus ipilimumab. The receptor comes from a human donor with non-small cell lung cancer that progressed on radiotherapy plus ipilimumab. The V and J genes are TRBV18 and TRBJ2-7; 7 bases fit TRBD1. CDR3 amino acids: CASSLGTDYEQYV. CDR3 DNA sequence: TGTGCCAGCTCACTAGGGACAGACTACGAGCAGTACGTC.